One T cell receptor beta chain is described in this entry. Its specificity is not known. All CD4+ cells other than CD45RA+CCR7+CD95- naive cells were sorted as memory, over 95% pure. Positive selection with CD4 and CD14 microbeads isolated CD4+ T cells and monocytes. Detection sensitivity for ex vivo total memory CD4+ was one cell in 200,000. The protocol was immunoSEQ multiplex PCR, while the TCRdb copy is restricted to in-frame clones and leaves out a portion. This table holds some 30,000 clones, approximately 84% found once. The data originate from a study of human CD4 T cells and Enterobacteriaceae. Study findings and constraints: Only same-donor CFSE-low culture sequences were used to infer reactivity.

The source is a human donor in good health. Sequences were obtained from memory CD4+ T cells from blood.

CDR3 nucleotide sequence: TGCGCCAGCAGCTGGACAGTGGGAGGTTATCAGCCCCAGCATTTT. Translating it yields CASSWTVGGYQPQHF. The chain recombines TRBV4-1 with TRBJ1-5, with a tentative D call TRBD1 (6 bases). V lost 5 bases, J lost 5 bases, and 16 bases lay in between. Germline V gives CDR1 MGHRA, CDR2 YSYEKL. The CDR3 runs to 15 residues.